These 27 T cell receptor beta chains came from one sample sequenced in a study of cytomegalovirus exposure and HLA in healthy donors. The PCR used 60 Vbeta and 13 Jbeta primers. TCRdb's table, derived via immunoSEQ multiplex PCR, lists solely in-frame clones and lacks some. The top ten clones hold around 0.8% of a sample with 200,000 or so clones, around 86% of them seen once. Sequenced input: PBMCs. These receptor sequences come from a woman aged 18-35 years in good health and CMV-seronegative.

V usage is TRBV19 and J usage is TRBJ1-4; D perhaps matches TRBD1 (5 bases). The CDR3 is 15 amino acids. Germline V CDR1 and CDR2: LNHDA, SQIVND (reference sequence). The V end was cut by 7 bases, the J end by 0 bases, with 12 bases between. DNA of the CDR3: TGTGCCAGTAAACCCCAGGGTGCAACTAATGAAAAACTGTTTTTT. This gives the protein CASKPQGATNEKLFF.

This clone has a single count. This chain links TRBV9 with TRBJ2-7; D might be TRBD2 (7 bases). Germline CDR1 and CDR2: SGDLS and YYNGEE. This CDR3 is built from 15 residues. V was shortened by 3 bases and J by 0 bases, with 13 bases between the two germline ends. The CDR3 DNA reads as TGTGCCAGCAGCGGGGGGCGGACTAGCTCCTACGAGCAGTACTTC. Residues: CASSGGRTSSYEQYF.

The chain couples TRBV5-6 to TRBJ2-3; possible D gene TRBD2, 7 bases. Germline V CDR1 and CDR2: SGHDT, YYEEEE. The V end lost 4 bases, the J end lost 6 bases, and 15 bases lay between the germline ends. CDR3 length equals 14 residues. The CDR3 DNA reads TGTGCCAGCAGCGCCGGACTAGGGGGGGATACGCAGTATTTT. It yields the protein CASSAGLGGDTQYF.

The chain recombines TRBV7-9 with TRBJ2-5, with a weak D call TRBD2 (6 bases). V was trimmed by 6 bases and J by 5 bases, leaving 16 bases between them. Per germline, CDR1 SEHNR and CDR2 FQNEAQ (reference sequence). The CDR3 runs 14 residues. The CDR3 loop reads CASRFLGRGETQYF. The CDR3 nucleotides are TGTGCCAGCAGATTCCTGGGGCGGGGTGAGACCCAGTACTTC.

V usage is TRBV27 and J usage is TRBJ2-5, with 11 nucleotides matching TRBD2. This CDR3 spans 15 amino acids. Germline CDR1 MNHEY, CDR2 SMNVEV (reference sequence). V lost 6 bases, J lost 5 bases, and 8 bases stayed unmatched. The CDR3, as DNA: TGTGCCAGCAGAGGACTAGCGGGCCCACGGGAGACCCAGTACTTC. Residues: CASRGLAGPRETQYF.

The V call is TRBV7-7, the J call TRBJ2-5; 7 nucleotides match TRBD1. CDR1 is SSHAT, CDR2 FNYEAQ, per germline (reference sequence). Germline trimming cut 5 bases from V and 4 bases from J; bases unmatched to any gene: 16. CDR3 length: 17 amino acids. CDR3 sequence (DNA): TGTGCCAGCAGCCTCGAACCAGGGGGAAGATTGGGAGAGACCCAGTACTTC. Translation: CASSLEPGGRLGETQYF.

This rearrangement joins TRBV28 to TRBJ2-2; 11 nucleotides agree with TRBD2. The CDR3 is 20 residues long. J lost 1 base, V lost 3 bases, and 13 bases had no gene match. Germline loops: CDR1 MDHEN, CDR2 SYDVKM. CDR3 protein: CASSFPPGLAVPGNTGELFF. DNA of the CDR3: TGTGCCAGCAGTTTCCCCCCGGGACTAGCGGTTCCTGGGAACACCGGGGAGCTGTTTTTT.

J is TRBJ2-7 and V is TRBV9; D might be TRBD1 (6 bases). Germline assignment: CDR1 SGDLS and CDR2 YYNGEE. Trimming cost V 0 bases and J 0 bases, with 7 bases left between them. The CDR3 runs to 14 residues. The CDR3 region is CASSVGTASYEQYF. The CDR3 coding sequence is TGTGCCAGCAGCGTAGGGACAGCCTCCTACGAGCAGTACTTC.

The CDR3 bases are TGTGCCAGCAGCCCGTCCAGGGCCAATGGCTACACCTTC. This sequence encodes CASSPSRANGYTF. The rearrangement uses TRBV7-9 and TRBJ1-2; TRBD1 might be the D (5 bases). The CDR3 extends over 13 amino acids. Germline V CDR1 and CDR2: SEHNR, FQNEAQ (reference sequence). Deletions cut 5 bases from V and 6 bases from J, with 13 bases between.

This clone came up a few times. The J gene is TRBJ1-6, the V gene TRBV6-1; D is uncertain. The CDR3 covers 14 residues. V dropped 3 bases and J dropped 10 bases, with 13 bases sitting between them. Germline values: CDR1 MNHNS, CDR2 SASEGT. The CDR3 sequence: CASSDVDFDSPLHF. CDR3 DNA: TGTGCCAGCAGTGACGTGGACTTCGACTCACCCCTCCACTTT.

The chain uses TRBV28 and TRBJ1-5; weak D call: TRBD1 (6 bases). The CDR3 totals 15 residues. Per germline, CDR1 MDHEN and CDR2 SYDVKM. Trimming left V 10 bases short and J 0 bases short, with 16 bases between. The CDR3 DNA reads TGTGCCATCCTTGACAGGCACTATAGCAATCAGCCCCAGCATTTT. Its translation is CAILDRHYSNQPQHF.

This clone was seen a handful of times. The rearrangement joins TRBV7-2 to TRBJ2-2; 10 nucleotides agree with TRBD2. This CDR3 has 17 amino acids. Germline CDR1 SGHTA, CDR2 FQGNSA. V lost 4 bases, J lost 7 bases, and 12 bases stayed unmatched. The CDR3 nucleotides are TGTGCCAGCAGCTCAGGGGTCCTAGCGGGAGTTGGCGGGGAGCTGTTTTTT. This encodes CASSSGVLAGVGGELFF.

This sequence joins TRBV11-2 and TRBJ2-7; 12 nucleotides match TRBD2. The V and J ends lost 0 bases and 3 bases, in that order; junction bases with no gene match: 0. The CDR3 covers 15 residues. The germline V gene encodes CDR1 SGHAT and CDR2 FQNNGV. The CDR3 region is CASSLEGLAGYEQYF. CDR3 DNA sequence: TGTGCCAGCAGCTTAGAGGGACTAGCGGGCTACGAGCAGTACTTC.

This chain connects TRBV7-6 to TRBJ2-7; no firm D call. The CDR3 loop spans 15 amino acids. Germline V gene sequence: CDR1 SGHVS, CDR2 FNYEAQ. V lost 4 bases to trimming and J lost 3 bases, with 16 bases between them. The CDR3 region is CASSSVHGENYEQYF. DNA for the CDR3: TGTGCCAGCAGCTCAGTCCACGGAGAGAACTACGAGCAGTACTTC.

This chain joins TRBV6-1 and TRBJ2-3; D may be TRBD1 (8 bases). Germline loops: CDR1 MNHNS, CDR2 SASEGT. The CDR3 sequence is 19 residues long. Between the trimmed V and J ends, which lost 1 base and 4 bases, there was a span of 24 bases. CDR3 sequence: CASSEVMAGGFGRADTQYF. In nucleotides, the CDR3 is TGTGCCAGCAGTGAAGTAATGGCAGGGGGCTTTGGGAGGGCAGATACGCAGTATTTT.

V is TRBV4-1 and J is TRBJ2-7; 7 nucleotides align to TRBD1. J gave up 3 bases and V 0 bases, and 5 bases lay outside the gene matches. In germline, CDR1 is MGHRA, CDR2 YSYEKL. CDR3 length: 15 residues. The CDR3 DNA is TGCGCCAGCAGCCAAGAAGGGGGCACAGGCTACGAGCAGTACTTC. It yields the protein CASSQEGGTGYEQYF.

The V gene is TRBV27, the J gene TRBJ2-1, with 13 bases identical to TRBD2. V trimming: 7 bases; J trimming: 8 bases; junction bases outside the gene matches: 5. The germline V gene has CDR1 MNHEY and CDR2 SMNVEV (reference sequence). The CDR3 is made up of 14 amino acids. CDR3 amino acids: CASMTSGRTDEQFF. The CDR3 nucleotides are TGTGCCAGCATGACTAGCGGGAGGACCGATGAGCAGTTCTTC.

The chain is built from TRBV5-4 and TRBJ2-2; 9 positions agree with TRBD2. The trim removed 4 bases at V and 3 bases at J, leaving 4 bases unmatched. Germline CDR1 reads SGHNT; CDR2 reads YYREEE (reference sequence). The CDR3 spans 15 residues. The CDR3 protein is CASSLTSGYTGELFF. CDR3 in DNA: TGTGCCAGCAGCCTGACTAGCGGATACACCGGGGAGCTGTTTTTT.

This clone was seen only a few times. J is TRBJ1-2 and V is TRBV5-6, with 9 bases that match TRBD1. The germline V gene has CDR1 SGHDT and CDR2 YYEEEE. The CDR3 covers 15 residues. Unmatched junction bases numbered 6, after V lost 6 bases and J lost 0 bases. The CDR3 loop reads CASILGQGANYGYTF. The CDR3 bases are TGTGCCAGCATCCTGGGACAGGGTGCTAACTATGGCTACACCTTC.

The sample holds one count of this clone. The chain couples TRBV28 to TRBJ2-3; 10 bases are a match to TRBD1. This CDR3 contains 19 residues. CDR1 and CDR2 from the germline V gene are MDHEN and SYDVKM. The V gene end was trimmed by 4 bases and the J gene end by 2 bases; junction bases not matched to a gene: 15. CDR3 residues: CASSSSGTGVSGPTDTQYF. CDR3 DNA: TGTGCCAGCAGTTCTTCCGGGACAGGGGTTTCTGGTCCCACAGATACGCAGTATTTT.

V is TRBV19 and J is TRBJ2-3; D is unresolved. This CDR3 region has 15 residues. The germline gives CDR1 LNHDA, CDR2 SQIVND (reference sequence). V gave up 7 bases and J gave up 1 base, with 15 bases separating them. The CDR3 loop reads CASTRDKTRTDTQYF. The CDR3 DNA sequence: TGTGCCAGTACCCGAGACAAGACCCGCACAGATACGCAGTATTTT.

The chain is built from TRBV7-2 and TRBJ2-3; TRBD2 matches at 8 bases. The J segment lost 2 bases and the V segment lost 2 bases, leaving 6 bases of the junction unmatched. CDR3 size: 16 residues. CDR1 and CDR2 (germline): SGHTA, FQGNSA. CDR3 in amino acids: CASSLFTSGNTDTQYF. The CDR3 nucleotides are TGTGCCAGCAGCTTATTTACTAGCGGTAACACAGATACGCAGTATTTT.

The count of this clone is one. This rearrangement joins TRBV2 to TRBJ2-7, with 7 bases aligning to TRBD1. V shed 7 bases and J 4 bases; nucleotides not matched to a gene: 13. Germline CDR1 SNHLY, CDR2 FYNNEI. CDR3 size: 15 residues. The CDR3 here is CASTLWGTDKYEQYF. The CDR3 coding sequence is TGTGCCAGCACCCTGTGGGGGACAGATAAATACGAGCAGTACTTC.

The chain has TRBV28 and TRBJ2-1, with 9 nucleotides matching TRBD2. V was clipped by 10 bases and J by 5 bases; unmatched bases: 24. Per the germline V gene, CDR1 is MDHEN and CDR2 is SYDVKM. The CDR3 covers 19 residues. The CDR3 protein is CATPCRATSGFPLHNEQFF. CDR3 in DNA: TGTGCCACCCCTTGCAGGGCAACTAGCGGGTTCCCTCTCCACAATGAGCAGTTCTTC.

A few counts support this clone. CDR3 sequence: CASRDFLYGYTF. The CDR3 DNA sequence: TGTGCCAGCAGGGACTTCCTCTATGGCTACACCTTC. The chain joins TRBV27 to TRBJ1-2; D is undetermined. V lost 6 bases, J lost 4 bases, and 9 bases lay in between. Germline CDR1 and CDR2: MNHEY and SMNVEV (reference sequence). CDR3 length equals 12 residues.

The genes are TRBV10-3 and TRBJ2-1; a possible D gene is TRBD1 (6 bases). The germline V gene encodes CDR1 ENHRY and CDR2 SYGVKD. V was cut by 2 bases and J by 4 bases, with 18 bases left in between. The CDR3 runs 17 residues. The CDR3 region is CAISEATGKHGYNEQFF. CDR3 in DNA: TGTGCCATCAGTGAGGCCACAGGGAAACACGGGTACAATGAGCAGTTCTTC.

This clone was picked up one time. The CDR3 loop is CASSGGSSYEQYF. In DNA form, the CDR3 reads TGTGCCAGCAGCGGTGGGAGCTCCTACGAGCAGTACTTC. The rearrangement uses TRBV28 and TRBJ2-7; perhaps TRBD2 as D (5 bases). The CDR3 spans 13 residues. Germline V gene lookup returns CDR1 MDHEN and CDR2 SYDVKM. Between the trimmed V and J ends, which lost 6 bases and 0 bases, there was a span of 9 bases.